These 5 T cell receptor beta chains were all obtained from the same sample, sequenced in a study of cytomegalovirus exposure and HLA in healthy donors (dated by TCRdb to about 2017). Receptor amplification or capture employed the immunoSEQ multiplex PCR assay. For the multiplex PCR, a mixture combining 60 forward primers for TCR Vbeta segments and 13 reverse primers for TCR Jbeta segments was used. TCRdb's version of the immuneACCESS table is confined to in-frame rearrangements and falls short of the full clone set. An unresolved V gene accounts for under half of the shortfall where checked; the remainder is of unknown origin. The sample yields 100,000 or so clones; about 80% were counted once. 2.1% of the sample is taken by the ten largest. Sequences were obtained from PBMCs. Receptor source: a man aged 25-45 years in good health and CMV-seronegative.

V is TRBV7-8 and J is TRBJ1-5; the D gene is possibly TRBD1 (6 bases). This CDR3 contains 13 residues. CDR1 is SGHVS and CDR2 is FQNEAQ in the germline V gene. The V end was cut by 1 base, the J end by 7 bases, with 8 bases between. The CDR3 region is CASSLDREQPQHF. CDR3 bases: TGTGCCAGCAGCTTAGACAGGGAACAGCCCCAGCATTTT.

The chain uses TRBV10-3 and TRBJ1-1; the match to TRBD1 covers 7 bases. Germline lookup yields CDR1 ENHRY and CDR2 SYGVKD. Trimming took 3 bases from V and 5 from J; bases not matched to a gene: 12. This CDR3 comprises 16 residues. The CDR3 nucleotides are TGTGCCATCAGTGATAATCGAAACAGGGGATGGACTGAAGCTTTCTTT. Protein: CAISDNRNRGWTEAFF.

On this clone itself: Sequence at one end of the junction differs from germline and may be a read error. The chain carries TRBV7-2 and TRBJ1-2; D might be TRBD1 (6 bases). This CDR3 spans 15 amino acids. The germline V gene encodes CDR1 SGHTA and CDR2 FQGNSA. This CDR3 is CAGSLAPAGDGGYTF. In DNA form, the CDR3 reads TGTGCCGGCAGCTTAGCGCCAGCAGGGGATGGTGGCTACACCTTC. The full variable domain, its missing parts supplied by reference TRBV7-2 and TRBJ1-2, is GAGVSQSPSNKVTEKGKDVELRCDPISGHTALYWYRQSLGQGLEFLIYFQGNSAPDKSGLPSDRFSAERTGGSVSTLTIQRTQQEDSAVYLCAGSLAPAGDGGYTFGSGTRLTVV.

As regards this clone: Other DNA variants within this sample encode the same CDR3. The CDR3 is CASSYSRDSYNEQFF. For the CDR3, the DNA is TGTGCCAGCAGTTACTCCCGGGACAGCTACAATGAGCAGTTCTTC. V is TRBV6-5 and J is TRBJ2-1; 7 nucleotides line up with TRBD1. Germline V gene lookup returns CDR1 MNHEY and CDR2 SVGAGI. The CDR3 totals 15 residues. Unmatched junction bases numbered 2, after V lost 0 bases and J lost 3 bases.

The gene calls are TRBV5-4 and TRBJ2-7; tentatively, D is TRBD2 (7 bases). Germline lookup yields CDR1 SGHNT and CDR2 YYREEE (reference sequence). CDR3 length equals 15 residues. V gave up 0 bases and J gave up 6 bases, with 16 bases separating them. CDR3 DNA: TGTGCCAGCAGCTTGGAGGGGGGAGGGAGGTCCGAGCAGTACTTC. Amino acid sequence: CASSLEGGGRSEQYF.